This T cell receptor (beta chain) was sequenced in a study of T-cell memory formation after mild COVID-19. Study-level information: For the most part, TCR clusters were specific to one donor. Overall study findings and caveats: Clonal second-wave expansions that peaked on day 37 had unconfirmed SARS-CoV-2 specificity. Within pre-infection memory, some responding clones were found, suggesting cross-reactive memory joined.

CDR3 length: 13 amino acids. Germline V gene lookup returns CDR1 SQVTM and CDR2 ANQGSEA. V lost 3 bases, J lost 3 bases, and 2 bases stayed unmatched. For this clonotype: Its specificity is unknown.

5'RACE with constant-segment primers yielded barcoded, UMI-tagged TCR alpha and TCR beta cDNA libraries. TCRdb ran MiXCR on the 5' RACE reads and lists one entry per CDR3 protein. The repertoire includes some 450,000 distinct CDR3 sequences, roughly 18% of them detected once, and around a fifth sits in the top ten. This clonotype was sampled from a man aged 18-30 years who had mild COVID-19 (a few samples of this study predate the infection). Cell type and time point are not known. This rearrangement joins TRBV29-1 to TRBJ1-2; the match to TRBD1 covers 9 bases. The sequencing sample was made of PBMCs or a T cell subset sorted from them (not recorded which). CDR3: CSVEDRGDYGYTF. CDR3 bases: TGCAGCGTTGAGGACAGGGGAGACTATGGCTACACCTTC.